This record looks at one TCR beta chain sequence and its context. This sample was included in a study of blood T cell repertoires in COVID-19. Some clones are missing from TCRdb's copy, which holds only in-frame ones; the method was immunoSEQ multiplex PCR. This table holds 500,000 or so clones, roughly nine tenths found once. CDR1 and CDR2 from the germline V gene are KGHSH and LQKENI. This CDR3 has 13 amino acids. Losses at the gene ends were 6 bases for V and 4 bases for J; bases not matched to a gene: 5. Sequencing was done on a sample of PBMCs or T cells enriched from blood (not recorded which). This sequence joins TRBV18 and TRBJ1-2; 7 bases are shared with TRBD1. The receptor was derived from a woman aged 18-29 years who had recovered from COVID-19. The CDR3 nucleotides are TGTGCCAGCTCTCGTGACAGGGCCTATGGCTACACCTTC. Residues: CASSRDRAYGYTF.